Each of the 11 T cell receptor beta chains below was sequenced from the same sample in a study of CD4 T cells in relation to SARS-CoV-2 and coronaviruses. Antigens of these TCRs are unknown. Method: immunoSEQ multiplex PCR; TCRdb's copy keeps in-frame clones and lacks some. The sample yields approximately 41,000 clones, around 82% seen once. The sample comprised naive CD4+ T cells from PBMCs, cultured in vitro. Stated subset: naive CD4+ T cells isolated by negative enrichment. The source of these receptors is an adult with COVID-19.

The J gene is TRBJ2-1, the V gene TRBV3-1 (or the pseudogene TRBV3-2); D is undetermined. Trimming took 0 bases from V and 12 from J, leaving 6 bases between them. Per germline, CDR1 LGHDT and CDR2 YNNKEL (reference sequence). This CDR3 is 11 amino acids long. CDR3 in DNA: TGTGCCAGCAGCCAAGATTGGAGGCAGTTCTTC. Amino acid sequence: CASSQDWRQFF.

This clone was counted a few times. This sequence joins TRBV7-8 and TRBJ2-7; TRBD1 agrees at 9 bases. The CDR3 totals 15 residues. The germline V gene has CDR1 SGHVS and CDR2 FQNEAQ. V shed 4 bases, J shed 2 bases, and the junction held 6 bases outside the gene matches. Written as DNA, the CDR3 is TGTGCCAGCAGCTCTCCGGGACAGGGAACCTACGAGCAGTACTTC. It codes for CASSSPGQGTYEQYF.

This chain connects TRBV6-5 to TRBJ2-7; possible D gene TRBD2, 5 bases. The CDR3 loop spans 12 amino acids. Germline assignment: CDR1 MNHEY and CDR2 SVGAGI. Trimming left V 6 bases short and J 3 bases short, with 9 bases between. The CDR3 DNA reads TGTGCCAGCAGGAGGGATAACTACGAGCAGTACTTC. Translating it yields CASRRDNYEQYF.

The V and J genes are TRBV7-2 and TRBJ2-2; 8 nucleotides agree with TRBD1. V lost 1 base to trimming and J lost 1 base; unmatched junction nucleotides: 2. Germline V gene lookup returns CDR1 SGHTA and CDR2 FQGNSA. This CDR3 is built from 16 residues. In nucleotides, the CDR3 is TGTGCCAGCAGCTTAGTGGGGACAGGGAACACCGGGGAGCTGTTTTTT. This codes for CASSLVGTGNTGELFF.

The chain couples TRBV5-1 to TRBJ1-2, with D possibly TRBD1 on 5 matching bases. V shed 0 bases and J shed 8 bases, with 14 bases lying between them. The CDR3 is 14 amino acids. Germline lookup yields CDR1 SGHRS and CDR2 YFSETQ. Here the CDR3 reads CASSLVGAGFGYTF. In DNA form, the CDR3 reads TGCGCCAGCAGCTTGGTTGGGGCAGGATTCGGCTACACCTTC. The variable domain in full, completed from reference TRBV5-1 and TRBJ1-2, reads KAGVTQTPRYLIKTRGQQVTLSCSPISGHRSVSWYQQTPGQGLQFLFEYFSETQRNKGNFPGRFSGRQFSNSRSEMNVSTLELGDSALYLCASSLVGAGFGYTFGSGTRLTVV.

The DNA of the CDR3 is TGTGCCAGCAGGCGACAGGGCCTTGGGCCCCAGCATTTT. Translation gives CASRRQGLGPQHF. The genes are TRBV27 and TRBJ1-5; 7 nucleotides line up with TRBD1. Germline V lookup: CDR1 MNHEY, CDR2 SMNVEV (reference sequence). The CDR3 runs to 13 residues. V trimming: 6 bases; J trimming: 9 bases; junction bases outside the gene matches: 8.

The rearrangement links TRBV30 to TRBJ2-7, with D uncertain. Germline loops: CDR1 GTSNPN, CDR2 SVGIG (reference sequence). This CDR3 spans 11 amino acids. Trimming cost V 3 bases and J 2 bases, with 5 bases left between them. The CDR3 bases are TGTGCCTGGAGAGTGACCTACGAGCAGTACTTC. This codes for CAWRVTYEQYF.

This chain joins TRBV10-3 and TRBJ2-3; D is unresolved. Trimming took off 3 bases at V and 6 bases at J, with 7 bases between the two ends. This CDR3 region has 12 residues. In germline, CDR1 is ENHRY, CDR2 SYGVKD. This chain's CDR3 is CAISEHRDTQYF. CDR3 in DNA: TGTGCCATCAGTGAACACCGGGATACGCAGTATTTT.

The rearrangement uses TRBV5-6 and TRBJ1-2, with D unclear. Looked up from germline, CDR1 is SGHDT and CDR2 is YYEEEE. Trimming left V 2 bases short and J 8 bases short, with 10 bases between. The CDR3 is 12 amino acids. The CDR3 DNA reads TGTGCCAGCAGCTTTGACGGTCCCGGCTACACCTTC. This sequence encodes CASSFDGPGYTF.

This chain joins TRBV21-1 and TRBJ2-3. TRBV21-1 corresponds to a pseudogene. The CDR3 length is 17 residues. This CDR3 reads CASSDNGITASTDTQYF. The CDR3 DNA reads TGTGCCAGCAGCGATAATGGGATAACCGCGTCCACAGATACGCAGTATTTT.

The gene calls are TRBV11-3 and TRBJ2-1; perhaps TRBD1 as D (5 bases). The CDR3 totals 13 residues. The germline gives CDR1 SGHNT, CDR2 YENEEA. V was cut by 4 bases and J by 10 bases, with 14 bases left in between. In nucleotides, the CDR3 is TGTGCCAGCAGCTCCCAGGGTCTCGCGGAGCAGTTCTTC. It yields the protein CASSSQGLAEQFF.